This T cell receptor beta chain emerged from a study of T cell responses to AZD1222 COVID-19 vaccine. Study results and caveats: Spike regions recognized by vaccine-associated CD4 TCRs spanned the protein, led by 160-218 and 743-854. In a largely white British group with more females than males, clonal diversity was possibly underestimated.

The table lists this clone with a count of one. Its antigen remains unidentified. The V gene lost 1 base and the J gene lost 6 bases, with 9 bases spanning the gap. The CDR3 consists of 13 residues. Germline-derived CDR1 and CDR2 are SGHTA and FQGNSA. Sequenced by immunoSEQ multiplex PCR; TCRdb stores in-frame clones only, minus some. Seen here are more than 150,000 clones, 80% to 90% observed once, and the top ten hold 5.5% to 8%. This TCR derives from an adult who had recovered from COVID-19. V gene TRBV7-2 combines with J gene TRBJ1-2; D is unclear. The material sequenced was peripheral blood, taken after recovery from COVID-19. The CDR3 sequence: CASSLDQVHGYTF. Here the CDR3 DNA reads TGTGCCAGCAGCTTAGATCAGGTTCATGGCTACACCTTC.